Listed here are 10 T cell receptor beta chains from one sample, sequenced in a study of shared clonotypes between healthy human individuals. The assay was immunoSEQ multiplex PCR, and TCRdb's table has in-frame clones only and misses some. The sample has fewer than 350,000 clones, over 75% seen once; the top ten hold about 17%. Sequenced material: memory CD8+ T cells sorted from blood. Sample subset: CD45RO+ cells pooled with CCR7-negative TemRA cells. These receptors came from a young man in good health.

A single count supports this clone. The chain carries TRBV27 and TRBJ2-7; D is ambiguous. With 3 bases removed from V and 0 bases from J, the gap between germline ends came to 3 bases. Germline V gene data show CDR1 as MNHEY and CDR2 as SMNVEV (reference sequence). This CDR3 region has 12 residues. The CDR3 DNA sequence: TGTGCCAGCAGTTTGGACTCCTACGAGCAGTACTTC. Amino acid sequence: CASSLDSYEQYF.

CDR3 in amino acids: CSVLSGQETQYF. Here the CDR3 DNA reads TGCAGCGTCCTTAGCGGCCAAGAGACCCAGTACTTC. The chain is built from TRBV29-1 and TRBJ2-5, with D possibly TRBD2 on 6 matching bases. Germline V gene lookup returns CDR1 SQVTM and CDR2 ANQGSEA. The V end lost 6 bases, the J end lost 1 base, and 9 bases lay between the germline ends. This CDR3 comprises 12 residues.

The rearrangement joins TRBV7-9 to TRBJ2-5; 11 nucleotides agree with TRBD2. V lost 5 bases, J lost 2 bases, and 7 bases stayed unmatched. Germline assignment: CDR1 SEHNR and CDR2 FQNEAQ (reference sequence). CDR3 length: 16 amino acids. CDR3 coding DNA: TGTGCCAGCAGCGCGCCGGGACTAGCGGAGCAAGAGACCCAGTACTTC. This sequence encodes CASSAPGLAEQETQYF.

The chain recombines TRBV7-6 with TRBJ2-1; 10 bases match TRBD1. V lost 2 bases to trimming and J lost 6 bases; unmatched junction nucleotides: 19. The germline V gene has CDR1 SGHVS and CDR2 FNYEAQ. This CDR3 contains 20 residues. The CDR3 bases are TGTGCCAGCAGCTTACCTCAGCACCGACCGGGACAGGGGTTCGTCAATGAGCAGTTCTTC. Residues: CASSLPQHRPGQGFVNEQFF.

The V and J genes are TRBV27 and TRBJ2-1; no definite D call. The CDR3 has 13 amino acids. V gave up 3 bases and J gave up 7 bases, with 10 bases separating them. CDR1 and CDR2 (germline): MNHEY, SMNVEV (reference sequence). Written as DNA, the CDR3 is TGTGCCAGCAGTTTCACAGAGTATAATGAGCAGTTCTTC. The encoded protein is CASSFTEYNEQFF.

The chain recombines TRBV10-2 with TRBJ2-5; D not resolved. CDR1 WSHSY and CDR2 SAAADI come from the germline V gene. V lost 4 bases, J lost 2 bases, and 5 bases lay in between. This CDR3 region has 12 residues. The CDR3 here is CASSGPQETQYF. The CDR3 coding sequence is TGCGCCAGCAGTGGACCTCAAGAGACCCAGTACTTC.

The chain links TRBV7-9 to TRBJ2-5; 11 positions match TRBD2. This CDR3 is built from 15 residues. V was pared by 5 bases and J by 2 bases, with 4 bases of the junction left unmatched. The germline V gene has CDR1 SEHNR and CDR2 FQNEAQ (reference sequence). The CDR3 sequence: CASSQGLAAQETQYF. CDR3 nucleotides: TGTGCCAGCAGCCAGGGACTAGCGGCACAAGAGACCCAGTACTTC.

The CDR3 sequence is CASSFPDRVSNIQYF. The DNA of the CDR3 is TGTGCCAGCAGCTTTCCCGACAGGGTATCAAACATTCAGTACTTC. The gene calls are TRBV7-9 and TRBJ2-4; TRBD1 aligns across 7 bases. This CDR3 contains 15 residues. The ends lost 3 bases at V and 6 bases at J; junction bases unmatched: 8. Per germline, CDR1 SEHNR and CDR2 FQNEAQ (reference sequence). Full variable domain (remainder filled in from reference TRBV7-9 and TRBJ2-4): DTGVSQNPRHKITKRGQNVTFRCDPISEHNRLYWYRQTLGQGPEFLTYFQNEAQLEKSRLLSDRFSAERPKGSFSTLEIQRTEQGDSAMYLCASSFPDRVSNIQYFGAGTRLSVL.

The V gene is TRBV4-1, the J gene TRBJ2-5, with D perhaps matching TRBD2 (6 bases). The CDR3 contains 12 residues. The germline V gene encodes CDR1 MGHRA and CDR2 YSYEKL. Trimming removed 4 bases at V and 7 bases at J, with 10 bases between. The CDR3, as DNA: TGCGCCAGCAGCCTCCAGGGAGGGACCCAGTACTTC. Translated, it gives CASSLQGGTQYF.

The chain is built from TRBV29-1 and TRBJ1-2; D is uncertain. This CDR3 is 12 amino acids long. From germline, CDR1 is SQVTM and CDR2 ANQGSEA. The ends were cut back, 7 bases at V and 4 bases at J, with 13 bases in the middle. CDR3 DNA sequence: TGCAGCGGGTACTCAGGTTCCTATGGCTACACCTTC. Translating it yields CSGYSGSYGYTF.